The rows below give T cell receptor beta chains drawn from one sample of a study of blood T cell repertoires in COVID-19. Produced via immunoSEQ multiplex PCR; TCRdb's table is partial and in-frame only. Among some 120,000 clones listed, about nine tenths were seen once. Sequencing was carried out using peripheral blood. These receptors were obtained from a man between 45 and 60 years old with active COVID-19. Both conserved end residues are part of each CDR3.

v_gene: TRBV9; len: 16; j_gene: TRBJ2-6; CDR3aa: CASSPGDPSGANVLTF
v_gene: TRBV19; len: 15; j_gene: TRBJ1-5; CDR3aa: CASTIGTGMDQPQHF
v_gene: TRBV19; len: 13; j_gene: TRBJ1-4; CDR3aa: CASSITQGEKLFF
v_gene: TRBV10-3; len: 14; j_gene: TRBJ2-1; CDR3aa: CAITLSDAYNEQFF
v_gene: TRBV4-1; len: 14; j_gene: TRBJ1-5; CDR3aa: CASSQAQGNQPQHF
v_gene: TRBV11-3; len: 14; j_gene: TRBJ2-3; CDR3aa: CASSLGTSGSLQYF
v_gene: TRBV10-2; len: 14; j_gene: TRBJ2-2; CDR3aa: CASSTLSASGELFF
v_gene: TRBV29-1; len: 11; j_gene: TRBJ1-2; CDR3aa: CSAYRNPGYTF
v_gene: TRBV19; len: 16; j_gene: TRBJ2-2; CDR3aa: CASSTRQGIRTGELFF
v_gene: TRBV19; len: 14; j_gene: TRBJ1-6; CDR3aa: CASTPGPGVSPLHF
v_gene: TRBV28; len: 13; j_gene: TRBJ1-2; CDR3aa: CASSLSGSYGYTF
v_gene: TRBV27; len: 14; j_gene: TRBJ2-1; CDR3aa: CASSLSIIANEQFF
v_gene: TRBV3-1/TRBV3-2; len: 17; j_gene: TRBJ2-3; CDR3aa: CASSQVRGGSRTDTQYF
v_gene: TRBV3-1/TRBV3-2; len: 14; j_gene: TRBJ1-1; CDR3aa: CASSQVRAGAEAFF
v_gene: TRBV9; len: 16; j_gene: TRBJ1-1; CDR3aa: CASSVEGVGFATEAFF
v_gene: TRBV15; len: 15; j_gene: TRBJ2-5; CDR3aa: CATSMRLAGRETQYF
v_gene: TRBV6-1; len: 17; j_gene: TRBJ1-2; CDR3aa: CASSESGQGRYSYGYTF
v_gene: TRBV19; len: 14; j_gene: TRBJ1-1; CDR3aa: CASSPRGRNTEAFF
v_gene: TRBV6-6; len: 15; j_gene: TRBJ1-4; CDR3aa: CASSSGQAGGEKLFF
v_gene: TRBV7-2; len: 14; j_gene: TRBJ1-4; CDR3aa: CASSFGGTNEKLFF
v_gene: TRBV5-5; len: 14; j_gene: TRBJ1-2; CDR3aa: CASSLTGANYGYTF
v_gene: TRBV6-5; len: 13; j_gene: TRBJ2-5; CDR3aa: CASSYGARETQYF
v_gene: TRBV3-1/TRBV3-2; len: 13; j_gene: TRBJ2-1; CDR3aa: CASSRPEGNEQFF
v_gene: TRBV2; len: 11; j_gene: TRBJ1-1; CDR3aa: CASSATEVAFF
v_gene: TRBV2; len: 12; j_gene: TRBJ2-1; CDR3aa: CASGGTRNEQFF
v_gene: TRBV7-2; len: 14; j_gene: TRBJ2-5; CDR3aa: CASSLDRGRETQYF
v_gene: TRBV19; len: 17; j_gene: TRBJ1-5; CDR3aa: CASSIVKVAVSNQPQHF
v_gene: TRBV3-1/TRBV3-2; len: 12; j_gene: TRBJ2-2; CDR3aa: CASSQGLRELFF
v_gene: TRBV3-1/TRBV3-2; len: 16; j_gene: TRBJ1-3; CDR3aa: CASSRQGAISGNTIYF
v_gene: TRBV29-1; len: 14; j_gene: TRBJ1-2; CDR3aa: CSVTSVGGNYGYTF
v_gene: TRBV5-4; len: 13; j_gene: TRBJ2-1; CDR3aa: CASSLVGGNEQFF
v_gene: TRBV27; len: 13; j_gene: TRBJ2-7; CDR3aa: CASSFRGLSEQYF
v_gene: TRBV7-9; len: 13; j_gene: TRBJ2-4; CDR3aa: CASSLAGLNIQYF
v_gene: TRBV27; len: 15; j_gene: TRBJ1-2; CDR3aa: CASSPAGQGLYGYTF
v_gene: TRBV7-2; len: 15; j_gene: TRBJ1-6; CDR3aa: CASSFAGGRDSPLHF
v_gene: TRBV6-6; len: 13; j_gene: TRBJ1-1; CDR3aa: CGSTGGGNTEAFF
v_gene: TRBV27; len: 16; j_gene: TRBJ2-3; CDR3aa: CASSTQLAGVIDTQYF
v_gene: TRBV19; len: 15; j_gene: TRBJ1-6; CDR3aa: CASSTGGGYNSPLHF
v_gene: TRBV5-1; len: 15; j_gene: TRBJ2-5; CDR3aa: CASSSGGGPVETQYF
v_gene: TRBV5-8; len: 15; j_gene: TRBJ1-1; CDR3aa: CASSLGQGWNTEAFF
v_gene: TRBV3-1/TRBV3-2; len: 15; j_gene: TRBJ2-1; CDR3aa: CASSNQVRSYNEQFF
v_gene: TRBV10-1; len: 14; j_gene: TRBJ2-2; CDR3aa: CASSPSGGTGELFF
v_gene: TRBV5-1; len: 15; j_gene: TRBJ2-1; CDR3aa: CASSNAGFSYNEQFF
v_gene: TRBV12-3/TRBV12-4; len: 12; j_gene: TRBJ2-7; CDR3aa: CASSRSTQEQYF
v_gene: TRBV28; len: 16; j_gene: TRBJ2-3; CDR3aa: CASSFPGQGLPDTQYF
v_gene: TRBV5-6; len: 14; j_gene: TRBJ1-6; CDR3aa: CASSLGQGHSPLHF
v_gene: TRBV18; len: 15; j_gene: TRBJ1-6; CDR3aa: CASSAGQAPRSPLHF